The 13 T cell receptor beta chains presented below share a single source sample, sequenced in a study of Graves' ophthalmopathy and Graves' hyperthyroidism. Using RNA transcripts, the TCR beta CDR3 regions were amplified. Amplification began with first-round RT-PCR using HTBI primers, then second-round multiplex PCR was performed. One entry per CDR3 protein results from TCRdb running MiXCR on the multiplex PCR reads. The data show 560,000 or so distinct CDR3 sequences, under 40% seen once. Specimen: peripheral blood or thyroid tissue (not recorded which). Source of these receptors: an adult man with Graves' hyperthyroidism.

This clonotype was seen many times. The chain employs TRBV7-9 and TRBJ2-2, with 12 positions matching TRBD2. Germline assignment: CDR1 SEHNR and CDR2 FQNEAQ (reference sequence). V gave up 11 bases and J gave up 1 base; unmatched junction bases: 8. The CDR3 spans 16 residues. The CDR3 protein is CALAGGTEMNTGELFF. The CDR3 coding sequence is TGTGCCCTAGCGGGAGGGACGGAGATGAACACCGGGGAGCTGTTTTTT.

Note on this clonotype: The junction shows a germline mismatch at one end, possibly a read error. This chain connects TRBV2 to TRBJ1-2; D may be TRBD1 (5 bases). The CDR3 is 14 amino acids. The germline V gene has CDR1 SNHLY and CDR2 FYNNEI. CDR3 amino acids: CVSSFRGRNYGYTF. DNA for the CDR3: TGTGTCAGCAGTTTTAGGGGCCGTAACTATGGCTACACCTTC.

This clonotype was seen only a few times. Sequence at one end of the junction differs from germline and may be a read error. The chain carries TRBV10-3 and TRBJ1-2; D is undetermined. The length of the CDR3 is 15 residues. Germline CDR1 ENHRY, CDR2 SYGVKD. This CDR3 is CATSFPGKGNDGYTF. The CDR3 DNA sequence: TGTGCCACCAGTTTCCCCGGGAAGGGTAACGATGGCTACACCTTT.

This clonotype showed up just a few times. This rearrangement joins TRBV5-1 to TRBJ2-2; D is perhaps TRBD2 (6 bases). CDR1 and CDR2 from the germline V gene are SGHRS and YFSETQ. The CDR3 consists of 16 residues. Trimming stripped 0 bases from V and 6 bases from J, with 15 bases between. DNA of the CDR3: TGCGCCAGCAGCTTGGAGGCGGGGATCGGAGCCGGGGAGCTGTTTTTT. This codes for CASSLEAGIGAGELFF.

The CDR3 DNA reads as TGTGCCAGCAGCTTAGCGCTGGCGGGGGGCCAAGAGACCCAGCATTTT. Translating it yields CASSLALAGGQETQHF. This chain connects TRBV7-2 to TRBJ1-5; perhaps TRBD1 as D (6 bases). The ends were cut back, 0 bases at V and 11 bases at J, with 20 bases in the middle. Germline values: CDR1 SGHTA, CDR2 FQGNSA. The CDR3 contains 16 residues.

J is TRBJ2-5 and V is TRBV5-5, with 9 bases fitting TRBD1. In germline, CDR1 is SGHKS, CDR2 YYEKEE (reference sequence). V trimming: 2 bases; J trimming: 0 bases; junction bases outside the gene matches: 2. This CDR3 comprises 15 residues. The CDR3 is CASSFRDRDQETQYF. The CDR3 coding sequence is TGTGCCAGCAGCTTCCGGGACAGGGACCAAGAGACCCAGTACTTC.

This clonotype was detected many times. The gene calls are TRBV5-5 and TRBJ2-2; D may be TRBD1 or TRBD2 (5 bases each). Trimming removed 4 bases from V and 5 bases from J, with 15 bases in between. There are 15 residues in the CDR3. Germline values: CDR1 SGHKS, CDR2 YYEKEE (reference sequence). The CDR3 loop is CASSPEAGWTGELFF. CDR3 nucleotide sequence: TGTGCCAGCAGCCCGGAGGCAGGGTGGACCGGGGAGCTGTTTTTT. Complete variable domain (other parts from reference TRBV5-5 and TRBJ2-2): DAGVTQSPTHLIKTRGQQVTLRCSPISGHKSVSWYQQVLGQGPQFIFQYYEKEERGRGNFPDRFSARQFPNYSSELNVNALLLGDSALYLCASSPEAGWTGELFFGEGSRLTVL.

Points on this clonotype: Without the conserved terminal phenylalanine or tryptophan, this CDR3 likely stems from a read error. The limits of the CDR3 on the DNA are not certain, so only TCRdb's listed CDR3 is given. This rearrangement joins TRBV20-1 to TRBJ2-5; the DNA was not used to check the table's D call, TRBD2. The CDR3 is 8 residues long, ends included. Germline lookup yields CDR1 DFQATT and CDR2 SNEGSKA (reference sequence). The CDR3 protein is CSATVLAG.

This clonotype came up a few times. The genes are TRBV20-1 and TRBJ2-7; D could derive from TRBD1 or TRBD2 (5 bases each). The CDR3 covers 13 residues. CDR1 and CDR2 from the germline V gene are DFQATT and SNEGSKA (reference sequence). Trimming removed 6 bases from V and 2 bases from J, with 14 bases in between. CDR3 loop: CSAVRDAAYEQYF. CDR3 nucleotide sequence: TGCAGTGCCGTGAGGGACGCTGCCTACGAGCAGTACTTC.

This clonotype was seen a single time. This chain links TRBV20-1 with TRBJ1-5, with D hard to call. Trimming left V 3 bases short and J 3 bases short, with 0 bases between. The CDR3 extends over 10 amino acids. The germline V gene has CDR1 DFQATT and CDR2 SNEGSKA (reference sequence). CDR3 sequence reads: CSASNQPQHF. CDR3 in DNA: TGCAGTGCTAGCAATCAGCCCCAGCATTTT.

This clonotype has at least ten counts. This chain uses TRBV7-8 with TRBJ2-5; 10 bases match TRBD1. Unmatched junction bases numbered 12, after V lost 4 bases and J lost 4 bases. Germline V gene data show CDR1 as SGHVS and CDR2 as FQNEAQ. The CDR3 length is 17 residues. The CDR3 DNA follows: TGTGCCAGCAGCTCCAGACAGGGGGCGATCAATCGAGAGACCCAGTACTTC. Amino acid sequence: CASSSRQGAINRETQYF.

Worth noting for this clonotype: Its ends do not fully match the called genes, so a read error is possible. The chain links TRBV7-2 to TRBJ2-7; 8 bases match TRBD2. The CDR3 sequence is 14 residues long. The germline V gene has CDR1 SGHTA and CDR2 FQGNSA. CDR3 protein: CASSLRGLVYEQYF. The CDR3 nucleotides read TGCGCCAGCAGCTTGAGGGGACTAGTGTACGAGCAGTACTTC.

This clonotype showed up just a few times. The rearrangement links TRBV7-8 to TRBJ1-2; 7 bases fit TRBD1. Germline-derived CDR1 and CDR2 are SGHVS and FQNEAQ. The CDR3 covers 19 residues. J lost 0 bases, V lost 4 bases, and 17 bases had no gene match. The CDR3 DNA sequence: TGTGCCAGCAGCTCCCCGAGTAACCGCCGGGACAGAGCTAACTATGGCTACACCTTC. Translated: CASSSPSNRRDRANYGYTF.